The 16 T cell receptor beta chains reported below all come from one sample, sequenced in a study of Graves' ophthalmopathy and Graves' hyperthyroidism. The authors amplified TCR beta CDR3 regions from RNA transcripts. Second-round multiplex PCR followed a first-round RT-PCR using HTBI primers. TCRdb fed the multiplex PCR reads into MiXCR, producing one record per CDR3 protein. The sample holds 620,000 or so distinct CDR3 sequences, about 20% seen once. The source material was peripheral blood. The source is a woman aged 18-30 years with stable Graves' hyperthyroidism. Some clones in this sample may be carry-over from other donors' samples.

This clonotype was counted many times. The rearrangement joins TRBV15 to TRBJ2-7, with D tentatively TRBD2 (5 bases). Germline V gene lookup returns CDR1 LNHNV and CDR2 YYDKDF (reference sequence). Trimming took 1 base from V and 5 from J, leaving 6 bases between them. The CDR3 contains 12 residues. CDR3 loop: CATSRAGNEQYF. In DNA form, the CDR3 reads TGTGCCACCAGCAGAGCCGGGAACGAGCAGTACTTC.

This clonotype was seen at least ten times. The chain links TRBV12-3 or TRBV12-4 to TRBJ1-2, with D uncertain. Deletions cut 8 bases from V and 6 bases from J, with 13 bases between. The CDR3 extends over 12 amino acids. CDR3 protein: CASLLAGDGYTF. In DNA, the CDR3 is TGTGCCAGCCTCCTCGCCGGCGATGGCTACACCTTC.

Many counts were recorded for this clonotype. This rearrangement joins TRBV27 to TRBJ1-1, with D hard to call. Trimming shortened V by 0 bases and J by 1 base, and 9 bases separated the two germline ends. This CDR3 has 15 residues. CDR1 and CDR2 from the germline V gene are MNHEY and SMNVEV (reference sequence). In nucleotides, the CDR3 is TGTGCCAGCAGTTTATCCGCAAGAGGGAACACTGAAGCTTTCTTT. Encoded protein: CASSLSARGNTEAFF.

This clonotype showed up many times. The chain has TRBV12-3 or TRBV12-4 and TRBJ2-5; 7 nucleotides line up with TRBD2. V dropped 6 bases and J dropped 0; count of bases not matched to a gene: 7. The CDR3 spans 15 residues. CDR3 loop: CASSYGGGDQETQYF. CDR3 nucleotides: TGTGCCAGCAGCTACGGTGGGGGGGACCAAGAGACCCAGTACTTC.

This clonotype appeared many times. The V call is TRBV19, the J call TRBJ2-2; TRBD1 is a possible D gene (5 bases). Germline V gene lookup returns CDR1 LNHDA and CDR2 SQIVND (reference sequence). The CDR3 has 15 residues. V lost 7 bases to trimming and J lost 6 bases, with 18 bases between them. CDR3 nucleotide sequence: TGTGCCAGTAATCTACAGGAGAGTGGGGCCGGGGAGCTGTTTTTT. It encodes CASNLQESGAGELFF.

This clonotype was recorded at least ten times. An end of the junction differs from the germline gene, which may be a read error. This sequence joins TRBV28 and TRBJ2-7, with 7 bases lining up with TRBD1. Germline loops: CDR1 MDHEN, CDR2 SYDVKM. The CDR3 is made up of 11 amino acids. The CDR3 loop reads CASSLSLGQTF. The DNA of the CDR3 is TGTGCCAGCAGTTTATCCCTGGGACAGACCTTC.

This clonotype was detected many times. The V and J genes are TRBV12-3 or TRBV12-4 and TRBJ1-2; 10 bases agree with TRBD1. V trimming: 6 bases; J trimming: 8 bases; junction bases outside the gene matches: 9. The length of the CDR3 is 14 residues. The CDR3 protein is CASSGTGVTLGYTF. For the CDR3, the DNA is TGTGCCAGCAGCGGGACAGGGGTAACTCTCGGCTACACCTTC.

This clonotype was counted at least ten times. V usage is TRBV6-1 and J usage is TRBJ1-1, with unresolved D. With 4 bases removed from V and 2 bases from J, the gap between germline ends came to 14 bases. The CDR3 length is 15 residues. Germline V lookup: CDR1 MNHNS, CDR2 SASEGT. The DNA for the CDR3 is TGTGCCAGCAGTGTGGCGGCGATGATAAACACTGAAGCTTTCTTT. Translating gives CASSVAAMINTEAFF.

This clonotype was recorded many times. J is TRBJ1-6 and V is TRBV4-2, with TRBD1 as a possible D gene (5 bases). Germline assignment: CDR1 LGHNA and CDR2 YNFKEQ. This CDR3 is built from 17 residues. V lost 0 bases and J 4 bases, leaving 13 bases between the germline ends. CDR3 region: CASSQDSWGRYNSPLHF. For the CDR3, the DNA is TGTGCCAGCAGCCAAGATAGCTGGGGACGTTATAATTCACCCCTCCACTTT.

On this clonotype: A much larger clone lies one base from this, so it may be a read error. The chain joins TRBV6-1 to TRBJ1-1; 7 nucleotides agree with TRBD1. Germline V gene data show CDR1 as MNHNS and CDR2 as SASEGT. This CDR3 spans 16 amino acids. The CDR3 DNA sequence: TGTGCCAGCAGGCCGGGACAGCCTGTCATGAACACTGAAGCTTCCTTT. Translating it yields CASRPGQPVMNTEASF.

There are many counts of this clonotype. The J gene is TRBJ2-2, the V gene TRBV12-3 or TRBV12-4; D unclear. V lost 5 bases and J lost 0, with 7 bases in between. The CDR3 consists of 14 residues. CDR3 nucleotide sequence: TGTGCCAGCAGTCGGGCCTCGAACACCGGGGAGCTGTTTTTT. Protein product: CASSRASNTGELFF.

This clonotype was seen at least ten times. The chain has TRBV7-9 and TRBJ2-7; possible D gene TRBD1, 5 bases. V was pared by 3 bases and J by 2 bases, with 8 bases between. The CDR3 spans 13 residues. Germline V gene lookup returns CDR1 SEHNR and CDR2 FQNEAQ (reference sequence). As DNA, the CDR3 is TGTGCCAGCAGCTTCGACAGCACCTACGAGCAGTACTTC. The encoded protein is CASSFDSTYEQYF.

The chain couples TRBV28 to TRBJ2-7, with 7 bases identical to TRBD1. This CDR3 region has 14 residues. V lost 6 bases and J lost 4; bases outside the gene matches: 9. The germline gives CDR1 MDHEN, CDR2 SYDVKM. This CDR3 is CASSKTGTAYEQYF. Here the CDR3 DNA reads TGTGCCAGCAGCAAAACCGGGACAGCTTACGAGCAGTACTTC.

This clonotype has ten or more counts. The chain recombines TRBV12-3 or TRBV12-4 with TRBJ1-6; 8 nucleotides agree with TRBD1. The V gene end was trimmed by 5 bases and the J gene end by 7 bases; junction bases not matched to a gene: 7. The CDR3 is 15 residues long. CDR3 sequence: CASSLRQGKNSPLHF. The CDR3 DNA follows: TGTGCCAGCAGTCTACGACAGGGGAAAAATTCACCCCTCCACTTT.

This clonotype was seen at least ten times. The V gene is TRBV12-3 or TRBV12-4, the J gene TRBJ2-4; perhaps TRBD2 as D (5 bases). The CDR3 is made up of 16 amino acids. Trimming cost V 3 bases and J 1 base, with 13 bases left between them. As DNA, the CDR3 is TGTGCCAGCAGTTTGGAGCCCACGGGGGCCAAAAACATTCAGTACTTC. Amino acids: CASSLEPTGAKNIQYF.

This clonotype was seen a handful of times. The chain carries TRBV7-2 and TRBJ1-1; D gene unclear. In germline, CDR1 is SGHTA, CDR2 FQGNSA. The CDR3 totals 15 residues. The V gene lost 4 bases and the J gene lost 2 bases, with 14 bases spanning the gap. The CDR3 region is CASSSLGFANTEAFF. The CDR3 DNA reads TGTGCCAGCAGCTCTCTGGGATTTGCCAACACTGAAGCTTTCTTT. The complete variable domain, with remaining parts taken from reference TRBV7-2 and TRBJ1-1, reads GAGVSQSPSNKVTEKGKDVELRCDPISGHTALYWYRQSLGQGLEFLIYFQGNSAPDKSGLPSDRFSAERTGGSVSTLTIQRTQQEDSAVYLCASSSLGFANTEAFFGQGTRLTVV.